What follows are 18 T cell receptor beta chains derived from one specimen sequenced in a study of cytomegalovirus exposure and HLA in healthy donors. Data came from immunoSEQ multiplex PCR; TCRdb stores just in-frame clones and leaves some out. Among over 120,000 clones listed, 89% were seen once. The source material was PBMCs. The receptors were sampled from a woman younger than 35 in good health and CMV-seropositive.

V usage is TRBV5-1 and J usage is TRBJ1-2; D is perhaps TRBD1 (5 bases). The CDR3 totals 15 residues. V was shortened by 0 bases and J by 2 bases, with 11 bases between the two germline ends. The V gene's germline CDR1 is SGHRS and CDR2 YFSETQ. DNA of the CDR3: TGCGCCAGCAGCTTGGCCTTCACAGGCAACTATGGCTACACCTTC. Translating it yields CASSLAFTGNYGYTF.

The chain uses TRBV5-6 and TRBJ2-7; 7 bases match TRBD1. The CDR3 is 14 residues long. CDR1 is SGHDT, CDR2 YYEEEE, per germline. V lost 5 bases, J lost 2 bases, and 7 bases stayed unmatched. The DNA for the CDR3 is TGTGCCAGCAGACAACGACAGGGAGCCTACGAGCAGTACTTC. Translated: CASRQRQGAYEQYF.

The chain uses TRBV6-1 and TRBJ1-6; D gene ambiguous. V lost 1 base and J lost 7, with 5 bases in between. Germline-derived CDR1 and CDR2 are MNHNS and SASEGT. This CDR3 region has 13 residues. The CDR3 spells CASSEDRNSPLHF. The CDR3 DNA sequence: TGTGCCAGCAGTGAAGATCGGAATTCACCCCTCCACTTT.

The V and J genes are TRBV28 and TRBJ2-3; possible D gene TRBD1, 5 bases. CDR1 is MDHEN, CDR2 SYDVKM, per germline. This CDR3 contains 15 residues. V was cut by 5 bases and J by 10 bases, with 22 bases left in between. The CDR3 region is CASSHKGAARWAQYF. The CDR3 DNA sequence: TGTGCCAGCAGTCATAAAGGGGCGGCCCGGTGGGCGCAGTATTTT.

J is TRBJ2-7 and V is TRBV19; TRBD1 is a possible D gene (6 bases). The CDR3 totals 14 residues. With 1 base removed from V and 4 bases from J, the gap between germline ends came to 11 bases. The germline V gene encodes CDR1 LNHDA and CDR2 SQIVND (reference sequence). CDR3: CASSIAGGIYEQYF. CDR3 coding DNA: TGTGCCAGTAGTATAGCTGGGGGCATTTACGAGCAGTACTTC. The full variable domain, in which reference TRBV19 and TRBJ2-7 provide the parts outside the CDR3, is DGGITQSPKYLFRKEGQNVTLSCEQNLNHDAMYWYRQDPGQGLRLIYYSQIVNDFQKGDIAEGYSVSREKKESFPLTVTSAQKNPTAFYLCASSIAGGIYEQYFGPGTRLTVT.

V and J are TRBV20-1 and TRBJ2-7, with D uncertain. Between the trimmed V and J ends, which lost 2 bases and 4 bases, there was a span of 6 bases. CDR3 length: 11 amino acids. The germline V gene encodes CDR1 DFQATT and CDR2 SNEGSKA (reference sequence). Here the CDR3 reads CSARLGYEQYF. DNA of the CDR3: TGCAGTGCTAGACTCGGTTACGAGCAGTACTTC.

The rearrangement joins TRBV7-9 to TRBJ1-4; D is unclear. V was shortened by 5 bases and J by 4 bases, with 11 bases between the two germline ends. Germline V gene lookup returns CDR1 SEHNR and CDR2 FQNEAQ (reference sequence). The CDR3 is 14 residues long. The CDR3 coding sequence is TGTGCCAGCAGCAGCCGACGGGTTAATGAAAAACTGTTTTTT. It yields the protein CASSSRRVNEKLFF.

This clone was detected a few times. J is TRBJ2-7 and V is TRBV28; weak D call: TRBD2 (7 bases). Germline CDR1 MDHEN, CDR2 SYDVKM. Trimming removed 5 bases from V and 2 bases from J, with 16 bases in between. The CDR3 runs to 15 residues. CDR3 nucleotides: TGTGCCAGCAGTGCTTTAGGGGGGGGGCCCTACGAGCAGTACTTC. It codes for CASSALGGGPYEQYF.

This clone appeared a single time. The chain recombines TRBV9 with TRBJ2-1; the D gene is possibly TRBD1 (6 bases). CDR1 SGDLS and CDR2 YYNGEE come from the germline V gene. V was pared by 3 bases and J by 4 bases, with 14 bases between. This CDR3 is 15 amino acids long. The CDR3 is CASSGEQGPYNEQFF. The DNA for the CDR3 is TGTGCCAGCAGCGGCGAACAGGGTCCGTACAATGAGCAGTTCTTC.

The CDR3 reads CASSPGQGANQPQHF. In DNA form, the CDR3 reads TGTGCCAGCTCACCAGGGCAGGGGGCGAATCAGCCCCAGCATTTT. The V call is TRBV18, the J call TRBJ1-5, with 8 bases lining up with TRBD1. The V gene's germline CDR1 is KGHSH and CDR2 LQKENI. Trimming took 2 bases from V and 4 from J; bases not matched to a gene: 4. This CDR3 comprises 15 residues. Based on the CDR3 plus reference TRBV18 and TRBJ1-5, the full variable domain is NAGVMQNPRHLVRRRGQEARLRCSPMKGHSHVYWYRQLPEEGLKFMVYLQKENIIDESGMPKERFSAEFPKEGPSILRIQQVVRGDSAAYFCASSPGQGANQPQHFGDGTRLSIL.

The chain carries TRBV7-9 and TRBJ1-5; 7 bases are shared with TRBD1. Germline lookup yields CDR1 SEHNR and CDR2 FQNEAQ (reference sequence). This CDR3 contains 15 residues. The trim removed 6 bases at V and 2 bases at J, leaving 7 bases unmatched. CDR3 residues: CASSSDRVGNQPQHF. CDR3 nucleotides: TGTGCCAGCAGTTCTGACAGGGTCGGCAATCAGCCCCAGCATTTT.

V and J are TRBV19 and TRBJ1-1, with 10 bases that match TRBD1. CDR1 and CDR2 from the germline V gene are LNHDA and SQIVND (reference sequence). CDR3 length equals 19 residues. V dropped 4 bases and J dropped 3; count of bases not matched to a gene: 17. CDR3 nucleotide sequence: TGTGCCAGTAGTACCCTCCTAGGAGACAGGGGGCTTTTGGACACTGAAGCTTTCTTT. Protein: CASSTLLGDRGLLDTEAFF.

V is TRBV19 and J is TRBJ2-2; D is undetermined. CDR1 and CDR2 (germline): LNHDA, SQIVND (reference sequence). V was trimmed by 0 bases and J by 7 bases, leaving 6 bases between them. The CDR3 sequence is 13 residues long. As DNA, the CDR3 is TGTGCCAGTAGTATAGATCCCTACGGGGAGCTGTTTTTT. This codes for CASSIDPYGELFF.

This chain uses TRBV28 with TRBJ1-2, with D maybe TRBD1 (5 bases). This CDR3 has 13 amino acids. Germline CDR1 reads MDHEN; CDR2 reads SYDVKM. Trimming pared 5 bases from V and 6 bases from J, leaving 13 bases between. Written as DNA, the CDR3 is TGTGCCAGCAGTACTACCAGGGCACATGGCTACACCTTC. Translating gives CASSTTRAHGYTF.

The chain is built from TRBV19 and TRBJ2-3; perhaps TRBD1 as D (6 bases). The CDR3 runs 17 residues. Germline assignment: CDR1 LNHDA and CDR2 SQIVND (reference sequence). Trimming took 0 bases from V and 1 from J, leaving 14 bases between them. The CDR3 sequence: CASSIEGRGMGTDTQYF. CDR3 coding DNA: TGTGCCAGTAGTATAGAAGGCAGGGGCATGGGCACAGATACGCAGTATTTT.

The chain is built from TRBV7-2 and TRBJ2-2; possibly TRBD1 for D (5 bases). The CDR3 totals 14 residues. The ends were cut back, 11 bases at V and 0 bases at J, with 13 bases in the middle. Germline values: CDR1 SGHTA, CDR2 FQGNSA. CDR3 loop: CAALTGPNTGELFF. DNA of the CDR3: TGTGCCGCCCTAACAGGCCCGAACACCGGGGAGCTGTTTTTT.

This rearrangement joins TRBV7-9 to TRBJ2-5; the D gene is possibly TRBD1 (5 bases). V lost 5 bases to trimming and J lost 4 bases, with 17 bases between them. CDR3 length: 15 residues. CDR1 SEHNR and CDR2 FQNEAQ come from the germline V gene (reference sequence). DNA of the CDR3: TGTGCCAGCAGCCAGCCGGGTGTGGGGCGAGAGACCCAGTACTTC. Amino acid sequence: CASSQPGVGRETQYF.

This clone is a singleton in its sample. The rearrangement uses TRBV7-9 and TRBJ2-5; 12 positions agree with TRBD1. CDR3 length: 15 amino acids. Germline lookup yields CDR1 SEHNR and CDR2 FQNEAQ (reference sequence). Losses at the gene ends were 5 bases for V and 4 bases for J; bases not matched to a gene: 5. The CDR3 nucleotides read TGTGCCAGCAGCCAAGGGACAGGGGGCAGAGAGACCCAGTACTTC. This encodes CASSQGTGGRETQYF.